These T cell receptor beta chains were read from a single sample in a study of CD8+ T cells in alopecia areata. Profiling relied on immunoSEQ multiplex PCR, and the TCRdb table lists in-frame clones only, not all of them. The repertoire consists of about 190,000 clones, with roughly 60% occurring once and the leading ten covering approximately 1.4%. This sample comprised CD4+ T cells sorted from blood, obtained between weeks 47 and 50, from a patient treated with tofacitinib. The origin of the receptors is a human donor with alopecia areata. The conserved cysteine and the conserved F or W are not part of the CDR3 here. The size field is filled for only some rows; it gives once, few, many or a size class.

>.|TRBJ2-7|TRBV2
ASSEFEQY
>.|TRBJ2-1|TRBV5-1
ASSLARLDYNEQF
>.|TRBJ2-7|TRBV7-6
ASSPQTGTGAWGYEQY
>few|TRBJ2-5|TRBV29-1
SVGVSSGRQETQY
>.|TRBJ2-3|TRBV7-3
ASSLDSALTTQY
>.|TRBJ1-5|TRBV30
AWSRGLNQPQH
>.|TRBJ2-6|TRBV9
ASSPTDPGANVLT
>.|TRBJ2-3|TRBV9
ASSPSHGSTDTQY
>.|TRBJ1-6|TRBV7-9
ASSPQGSSYNSPLH
>.|TRBJ2-2|TRBV23-1
ASSQSCRTPVTGELF
>few|TRBJ2-6|TRBV5-1
ASSLTAAGANVLT
>.|TRBJ2-5|TRBV29-1
SFETQGQETQY
>.|TRBJ2-1|TRBV4-3
ASSQGRSSYNEQF
>many|TRBJ1-5|TRBV19
ASRQGHSNQPQH
>.|TRBJ2-3|TRBV7-2
ASSLPSHTQY